This TCR beta chain was retrieved from a study of cytomegalovirus exposure and HLA in healthy donors. Across the whole study: A subsequent analysis reported that the approximately 120 validation repertoires were produced on the same platform that had also been used for the 600 to 700 first-cohort repertoires. Whole-study results and caveats: Among the CMV-associated chains, three were confirmed in vitro as specific for CMV antigens.

This CDR3 contains 13 residues. Germline V gene lookup returns CDR1 GTSNPN and CDR2 SVGIG (reference sequence). Data came from immunoSEQ multiplex PCR; TCRdb stores just in-frame clones and leaves some out. The repertoire holds approximately 80,000 clones, with 80% to 95% as singletons. A note on this clone: Its antigen is unidentified.

The V and J genes are TRBV30 and TRBJ1-2, with D possibly TRBD1 on 6 matching bases. What was sequenced was PBMCs. The sequence was collected from a woman under 40 in good health and CMV-seronegative. The CDR3 DNA is TGTGCGAGGGGGTCCCGGGTCGACTATGGCTACACCTTC. Amino acids: CARGSRVDYGYTF.